This T cell receptor (beta chain) emerged from a study of blood T cell repertoires in COVID-19. V gave up 1 base and J gave up 13 bases, with 18 bases separating them. CDR3 size: 14 residues. Germline CDR1 SGDLS, CDR2 YYNGEE. TCRdb keeps only in-frame clones here, not all; method: immunoSEQ multiplex PCR. The data hold about 87,000 clones, with about 88% observed a single time. Material for sequencing was peripheral blood. This clonotype was sampled from a woman older than 75 with active COVID-19. The rearrangement links TRBV9 to TRBJ2-1; possibly TRBD1 for D (7 bases). The DNA for the CDR3 is TGTGCCAGCAGCGTACAAAGTGGAGGGGGCCGCCAGTTCTTC. Protein product: CASSVQSGGGRQFF.